These T cell receptor beta chains were read from a single sample in a study of cytomegalovirus exposure and HLA in healthy donors. Only in-frame clones appear in the TCRdb table, and some are missing; sequencing was by immunoSEQ multiplex PCR. The repertoire holds hundreds of thousands of clones, with almost 80% as singletons. What was sequenced was PBMCs. The receptors here all came from a male donor in good health and CMV-seronegative. Both conserved end residues are part of each CDR3. D genes are given only for firm matches. Clone size is stated in some rows and not others, as once, few, many or a class when expanded.

j_call clone_size v_call d_call cdr3_aa cdr3_nt
TRBJ2-3 few TRBV28 TRBD2 CASSQGTSGKPDTQYF TGTGCCAGCAGCCAAGGGACTAGCGGGAAACCAGATACGCAGTATTTT
TRBJ1-2 . TRBV27 . CASSSGERGYTF TGTGCCAGCAGTTCGGGGGAGCGTGGCTACACCTTC
TRBJ1-1 . TRBV30 . CAWSVRGGETEAFF TGTGCCTGGAGTGTACGGGGGGGTGAAACTGAAGCTTTCTTT
TRBJ2-1 . TRBV7-6 TRBD1 CASSSSGGSYNEQFF TGTGCCAGCAGTTCCTCAGGGGGCTCCTACAATGAGCAGTTCTTC
TRBJ2-2 . TRBV2 TRBD2 CASRRTSGNTGELFF TGTGCCAGCAGAAGGACTAGCGGGAACACCGGGGAGCTGTTTTTT
TRBJ2-3 . TRBV19 TRBD2 CASSLLAASTDTQYF TGTGCCAGTAGCCTACTAGCGGCTAGCACAGATACGCAGTATTTT
TRBJ1-2 . TRBV14 TRBD1 CASSQVRGDRNYGYTF TGTGCCAGCAGCCAAGTGAGGGGGGACAGAAACTATGGCTACACCTTC
TRBJ2-7 . TRBV9 . CASSVGWQVSSYEQYF TGTGCCAGCAGCGTAGGTTGGCAGGTGAGCTCCTACGAGCAGTACTTC
TRBJ2-2 . TRBV28 . CASSVTGLPSTGELFF TGTGCCAGCAGCGTTACGGGACTTCCTTCGACCGGGGAGCTGTTTTTT
TRBJ2-1 . TRBV4-3 TRBD2 CASSRILAGGYNEQFF TGCGCCAGCAGCCGAATACTAGCGGGAGGCTACAATGAGCAGTTCTTC